Listed here is a single TCR beta chain. Its antigen remains unknown. Per the germline V gene, CDR1 is SGHNT and CDR2 is YYREEE (reference sequence). The CDR3 consists of 15 residues. Germline trimming cut 3 bases from V and 6 bases from J; bases unmatched to any gene: 5. 5'RACE, which relied on constant-segment primers, yielded TCR alpha and TCR beta cDNA libraries carrying sample barcodes and UMIs. Each CDR3 protein is one row after TCRdb ran MiXCR on the 5' RACE reads. This repertoire shows more than 75,000 distinct CDR3 sequences, around 13% found once; its top ten account for 31%. This entry belongs to a study of T-cell memory formation after mild COVID-19. Study findings and constraints: CD4+ bias marked clones expanding day 15 to 37, unlike balanced contracting clones. Nothing showed for sure that second-wave clones peaking on day 37 were SARS-CoV-2 specific.

The receptor's source is an adult woman who had mild COVID-19 (a few samples of this study predate the infection). Cell type and time point are not known. This sequence joins TRBV5-4 and TRBJ2-1, with 11 bases aligning to TRBD1. The sequencing sample was made of PBMCs or a T cell subset sorted from them (not recorded which). In DNA, the CDR3 is TGTGCCAGCAGCTATGGGACAGGGGGAGGCAATGAGCAGTTCTTC. It codes for CASSYGTGGGNEQFF.